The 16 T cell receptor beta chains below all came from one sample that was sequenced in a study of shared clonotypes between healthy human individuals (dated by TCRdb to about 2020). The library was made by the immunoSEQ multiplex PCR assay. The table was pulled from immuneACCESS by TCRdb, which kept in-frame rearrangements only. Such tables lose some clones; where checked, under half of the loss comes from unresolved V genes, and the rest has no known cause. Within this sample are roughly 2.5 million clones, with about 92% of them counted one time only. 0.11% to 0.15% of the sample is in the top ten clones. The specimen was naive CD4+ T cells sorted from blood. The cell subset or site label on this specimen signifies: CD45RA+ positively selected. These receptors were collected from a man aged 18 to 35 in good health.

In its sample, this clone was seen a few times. The CDR3 is CASSSRDGYTF. DNA for the CDR3: TGTGCCAGCAGTTCCAGGGATGGCTACACCTTC. The chain recombines TRBV28 with TRBJ1-2; perhaps TRBD1 as D (5 bases). The CDR3 extends over 11 amino acids. Germline V gene data show CDR1 as MDHEN and CDR2 as SYDVKM. V was trimmed by 4 bases and J by 6 bases, leaving 6 bases between them.

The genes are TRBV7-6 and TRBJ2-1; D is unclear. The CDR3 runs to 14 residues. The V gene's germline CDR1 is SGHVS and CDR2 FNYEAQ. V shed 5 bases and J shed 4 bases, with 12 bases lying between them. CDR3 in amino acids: CASSRAVGYNEQFF. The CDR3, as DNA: TGTGCCAGCAGCCGCGCCGTGGGGTACAATGAGCAGTTCTTC.

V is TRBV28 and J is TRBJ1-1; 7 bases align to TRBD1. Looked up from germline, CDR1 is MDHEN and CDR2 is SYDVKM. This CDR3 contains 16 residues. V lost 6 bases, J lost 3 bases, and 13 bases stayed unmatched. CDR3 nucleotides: TGTGCCAGCAGAGGGGGGGCAGGGGGTAAATACACTGAAGCTTTCTTT. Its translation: CASRGGAGGKYTEAFF.

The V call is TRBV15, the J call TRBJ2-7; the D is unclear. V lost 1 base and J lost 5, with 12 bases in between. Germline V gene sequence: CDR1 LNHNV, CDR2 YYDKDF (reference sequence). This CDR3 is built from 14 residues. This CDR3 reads CATSRVRQANEQYF. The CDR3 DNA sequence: TGTGCCACCAGCAGAGTGAGGCAGGCTAACGAGCAGTACTTC.

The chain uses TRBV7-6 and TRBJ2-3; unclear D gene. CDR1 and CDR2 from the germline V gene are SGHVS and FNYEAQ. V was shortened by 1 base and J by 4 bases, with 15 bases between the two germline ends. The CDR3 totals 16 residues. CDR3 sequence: CASSLDLRPRADTQYF. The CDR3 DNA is TGTGCCAGCAGCTTAGACCTCCGCCCACGGGCAGATACGCAGTATTTT.

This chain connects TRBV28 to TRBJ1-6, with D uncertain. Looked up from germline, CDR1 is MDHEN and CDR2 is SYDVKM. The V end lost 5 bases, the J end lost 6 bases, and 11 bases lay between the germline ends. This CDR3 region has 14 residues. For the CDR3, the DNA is TGTGCCAGCAGTCAGGAAAGGCGTAATTCACCCCTCCACTTT. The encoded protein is CASSQERRNSPLHF.

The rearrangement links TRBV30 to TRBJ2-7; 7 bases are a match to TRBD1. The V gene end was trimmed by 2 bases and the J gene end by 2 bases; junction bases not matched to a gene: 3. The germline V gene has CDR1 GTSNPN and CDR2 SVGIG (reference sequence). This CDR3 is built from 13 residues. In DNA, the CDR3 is TGTGCCTGGAGTACAGGGGCGCCCTACGAGCAGTACTTC. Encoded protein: CAWSTGAPYEQYF.

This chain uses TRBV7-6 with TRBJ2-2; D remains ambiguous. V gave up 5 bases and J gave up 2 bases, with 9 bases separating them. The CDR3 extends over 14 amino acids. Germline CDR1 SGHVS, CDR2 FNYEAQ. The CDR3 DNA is TGTGCCAGCAGCCCAGCGACCAACACCGGGGAGCTGTTTTTT. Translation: CASSPATNTGELFF.

The CDR3 is CASSSWTAYNSPLHF. The CDR3 DNA reads as TGTGCCAGCAGCTCCTGGACAGCCTATAATTCACCCCTCCACTTT. The genes are TRBV5-4 and TRBJ1-6, with D possibly matching TRBD1 (6 bases). Deletions cut 3 bases from V and 2 bases from J, with 9 bases between. The germline V gene encodes CDR1 SGHNT and CDR2 YYREEE (reference sequence). The CDR3 has 15 amino acids.

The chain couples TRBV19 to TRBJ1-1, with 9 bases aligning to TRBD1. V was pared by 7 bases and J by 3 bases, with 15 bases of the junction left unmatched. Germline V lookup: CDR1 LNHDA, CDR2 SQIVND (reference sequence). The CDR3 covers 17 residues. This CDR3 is CASKALSGTGSDTEAFF. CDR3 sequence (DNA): TGTGCCAGTAAGGCACTCTCCGGGACAGGGTCGGACACTGAAGCTTTCTTT.

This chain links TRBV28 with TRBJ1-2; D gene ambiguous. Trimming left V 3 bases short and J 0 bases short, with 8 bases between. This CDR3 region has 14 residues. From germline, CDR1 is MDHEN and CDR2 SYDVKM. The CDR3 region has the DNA TGTGCCAGCAGTTTTACGGGCGCTAACTATGGCTACACCTTC. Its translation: CASSFTGANYGYTF.

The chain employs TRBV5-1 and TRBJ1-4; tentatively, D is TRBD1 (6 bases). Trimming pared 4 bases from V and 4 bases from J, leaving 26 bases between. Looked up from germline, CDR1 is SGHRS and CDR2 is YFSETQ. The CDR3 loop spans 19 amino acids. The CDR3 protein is CASSPHLRPDRSRNEKLFF. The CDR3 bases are TGCGCCAGCAGCCCCCACCTGCGTCCGGACAGAAGCCGTAATGAAAAACTGTTTTTT.

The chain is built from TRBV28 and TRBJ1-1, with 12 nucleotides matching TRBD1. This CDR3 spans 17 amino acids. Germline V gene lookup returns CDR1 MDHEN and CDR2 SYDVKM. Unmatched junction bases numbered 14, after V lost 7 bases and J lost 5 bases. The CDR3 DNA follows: TGTGCCAGCAACACACGAGGGACAGGGGGCCGAGGGACTGAAGCTTTCTTT. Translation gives CASNTRGTGGRGTEAFF.

This CDR3 reads CATRRDRAYNEQFF. In nucleotides, the CDR3 is TGCGCCACCCGGCGGGACAGGGCCTACAATGAGCAGTTCTTC. The chain carries TRBV5-1 and TRBJ2-1; 9 bases align to TRBD1. The CDR3 extends over 14 amino acids. The V gene's germline CDR1 is SGHRS and CDR2 YFSETQ. The J segment lost 2 bases and the V segment lost 9 bases, leaving 6 bases of the junction unmatched.

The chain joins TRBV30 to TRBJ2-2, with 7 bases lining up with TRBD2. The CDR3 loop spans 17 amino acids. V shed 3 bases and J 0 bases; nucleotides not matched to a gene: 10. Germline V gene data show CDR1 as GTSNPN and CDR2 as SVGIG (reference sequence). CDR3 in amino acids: CAWRITERGANTGELFF. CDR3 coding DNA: TGTGCCTGGAGAATTACTGAGCGGGGAGCGAACACCGGGGAGCTGTTTTTT.

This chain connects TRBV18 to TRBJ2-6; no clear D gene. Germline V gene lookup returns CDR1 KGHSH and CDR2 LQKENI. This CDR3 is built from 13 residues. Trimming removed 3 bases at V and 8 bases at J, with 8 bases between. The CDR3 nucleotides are TGTGCCAGCTCACCCCAACAGCCCAACGTCCTGACTTTC. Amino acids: CASSPQQPNVLTF.